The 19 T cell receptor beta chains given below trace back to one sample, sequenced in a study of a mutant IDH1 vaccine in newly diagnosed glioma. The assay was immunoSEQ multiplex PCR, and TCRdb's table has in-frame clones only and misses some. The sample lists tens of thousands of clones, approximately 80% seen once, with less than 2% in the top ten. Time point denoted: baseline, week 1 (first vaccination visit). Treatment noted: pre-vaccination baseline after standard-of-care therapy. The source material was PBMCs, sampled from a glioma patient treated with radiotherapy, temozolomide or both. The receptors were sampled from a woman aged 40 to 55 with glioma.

The CDR3 is CAWSLAGRGETQYF. Written as DNA, the CDR3 is TGTGCCTGGAGTTTAGCGGGGCGGGGGGAGACCCAGTACTTC. The rearrangement joins TRBV30 to TRBJ2-5; 8 nucleotides align to TRBD2. The junction had 7 bases not matched to a gene; V was cut back by 2 bases and J by 5 bases. The CDR3 runs to 14 residues. Germline V gene lookup returns CDR1 GTSNPN and CDR2 SVGIG (reference sequence).

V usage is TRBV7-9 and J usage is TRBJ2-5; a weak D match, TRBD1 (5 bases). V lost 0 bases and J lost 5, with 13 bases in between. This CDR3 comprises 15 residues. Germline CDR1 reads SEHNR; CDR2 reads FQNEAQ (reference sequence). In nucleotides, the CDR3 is TGTGCCAGCAGCTTAGCTCGGGCAGGGATTGAGACCCAGTACTTC. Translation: CASSLARAGIETQYF.

The CDR3 DNA is TGTGCCTGGAGTCCTGCGGGGGGCTTCGGGTCCCAAGAGACCCAGTACTTC. Translated, it gives CAWSPAGGFGSQETQYF. This chain joins TRBV30 and TRBJ2-5; 8 bases match TRBD2. V gave up 2 bases and J gave up 1 base; unmatched junction bases: 12. This CDR3 is built from 17 residues. The germline gives CDR1 GTSNPN, CDR2 SVGIG (reference sequence).

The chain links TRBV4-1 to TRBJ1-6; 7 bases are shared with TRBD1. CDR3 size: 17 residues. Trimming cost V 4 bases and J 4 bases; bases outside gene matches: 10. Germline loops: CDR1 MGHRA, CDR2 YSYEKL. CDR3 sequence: CASSPPPTGPYNSPLHF. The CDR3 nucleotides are TGCGCCAGCAGCCCCCCCCCGACAGGGCCGTATAATTCACCCCTCCACTTT.

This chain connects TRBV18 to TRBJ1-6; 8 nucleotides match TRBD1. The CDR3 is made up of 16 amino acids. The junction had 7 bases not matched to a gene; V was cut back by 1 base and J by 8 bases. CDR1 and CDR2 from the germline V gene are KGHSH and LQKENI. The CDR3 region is CASSPLGGQGDSPLHF. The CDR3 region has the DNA TGTGCCAGCTCACCACTGGGAGGACAGGGAGATTCACCCCTCCACTTT.

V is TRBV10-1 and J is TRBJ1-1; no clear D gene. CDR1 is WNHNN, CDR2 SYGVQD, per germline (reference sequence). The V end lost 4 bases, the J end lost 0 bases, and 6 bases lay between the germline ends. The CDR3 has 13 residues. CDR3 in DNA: TGCGCCAGCAGTGGGCCGGTGAACACTGAAGCTTTCTTT. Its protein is CASSGPVNTEAFF.

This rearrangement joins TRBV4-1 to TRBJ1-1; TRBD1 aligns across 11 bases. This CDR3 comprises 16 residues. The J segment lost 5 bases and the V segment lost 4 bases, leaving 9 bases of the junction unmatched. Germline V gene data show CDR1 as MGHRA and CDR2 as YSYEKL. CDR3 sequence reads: CASSLIGTGGGTEAFF. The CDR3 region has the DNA TGCGCCAGCAGCCTCATCGGGACAGGGGGAGGGACTGAAGCTTTCTTT.

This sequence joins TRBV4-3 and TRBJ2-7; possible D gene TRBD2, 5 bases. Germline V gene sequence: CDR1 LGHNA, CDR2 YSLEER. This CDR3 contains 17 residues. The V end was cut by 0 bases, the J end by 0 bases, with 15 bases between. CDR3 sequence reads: CASSQDGSGSSSYEQYF. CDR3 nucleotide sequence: TGCGCCAGCAGCCAAGATGGAAGCGGTTCGAGCTCCTACGAGCAGTACTTC.

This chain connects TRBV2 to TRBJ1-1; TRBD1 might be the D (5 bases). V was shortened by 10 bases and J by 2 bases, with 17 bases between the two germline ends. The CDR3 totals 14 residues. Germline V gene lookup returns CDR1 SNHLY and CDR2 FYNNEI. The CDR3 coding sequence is TGTGCCACCAAATCCCAGGGAACTAACACTGAAGCTTTCTTT. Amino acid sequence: CATKSQGTNTEAFF.

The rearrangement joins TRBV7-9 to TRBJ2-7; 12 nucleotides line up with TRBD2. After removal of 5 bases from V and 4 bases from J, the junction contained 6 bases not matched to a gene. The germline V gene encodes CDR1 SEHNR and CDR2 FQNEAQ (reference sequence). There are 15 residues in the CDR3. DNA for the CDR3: TGTGCCAGCAGCCCAGGACTAGCGGGGAAATACGAGCAGTACTTC. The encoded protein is CASSPGLAGKYEQYF.

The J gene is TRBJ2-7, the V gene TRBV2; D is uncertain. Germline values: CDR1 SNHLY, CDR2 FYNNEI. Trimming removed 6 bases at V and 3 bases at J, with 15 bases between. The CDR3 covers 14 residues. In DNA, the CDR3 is TGTGCCAGCAGCGAGGAAGATGGGAACTACGAGCAGTACTTC. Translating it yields CASSEEDGNYEQYF.

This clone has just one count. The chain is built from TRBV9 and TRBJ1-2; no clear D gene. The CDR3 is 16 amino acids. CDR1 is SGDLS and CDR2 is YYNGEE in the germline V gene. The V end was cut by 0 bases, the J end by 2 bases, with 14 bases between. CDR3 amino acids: CASSVALGQKNYGYTF. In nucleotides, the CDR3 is TGTGCCAGCAGCGTAGCTCTAGGCCAGAAAAACTATGGCTACACCTTC.

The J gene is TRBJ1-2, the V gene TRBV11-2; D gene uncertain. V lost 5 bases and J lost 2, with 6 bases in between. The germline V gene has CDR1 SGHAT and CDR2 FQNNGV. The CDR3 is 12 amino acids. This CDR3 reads CASSQRNYGYTF. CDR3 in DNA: TGTGCCAGCAGCCAAAGGAACTATGGCTACACCTTC.

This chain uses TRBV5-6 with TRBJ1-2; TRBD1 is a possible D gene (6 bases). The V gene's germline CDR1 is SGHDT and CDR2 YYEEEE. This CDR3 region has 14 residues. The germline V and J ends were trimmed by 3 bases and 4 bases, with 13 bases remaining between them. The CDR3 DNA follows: TGTGCCAGCAGCTCGCCGGGACACCTCTATGGCTACACCTTC. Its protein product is CASSSPGHLYGYTF.

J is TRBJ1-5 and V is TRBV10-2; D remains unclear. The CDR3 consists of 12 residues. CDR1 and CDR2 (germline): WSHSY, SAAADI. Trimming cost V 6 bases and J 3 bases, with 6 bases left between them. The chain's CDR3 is CASRGANQPQHF. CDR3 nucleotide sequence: TGCGCCAGCAGGGGTGCCAATCAGCCCCAGCATTTT.

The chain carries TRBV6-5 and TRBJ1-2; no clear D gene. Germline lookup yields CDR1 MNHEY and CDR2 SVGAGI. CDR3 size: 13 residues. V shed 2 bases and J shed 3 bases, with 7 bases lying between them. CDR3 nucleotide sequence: TGTGCCAGCAGTTACCGGGCGGACTATGGCTACACCTTC. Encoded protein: CASSYRADYGYTF.

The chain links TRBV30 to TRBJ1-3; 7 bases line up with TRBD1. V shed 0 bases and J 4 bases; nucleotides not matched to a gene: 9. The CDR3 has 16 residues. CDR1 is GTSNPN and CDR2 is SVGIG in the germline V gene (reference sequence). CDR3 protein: CAWSVLRQGTGNTIYF. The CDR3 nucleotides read TGTGCCTGGAGTGTTTTACGACAGGGAACCGGAAACACCATATATTTT.

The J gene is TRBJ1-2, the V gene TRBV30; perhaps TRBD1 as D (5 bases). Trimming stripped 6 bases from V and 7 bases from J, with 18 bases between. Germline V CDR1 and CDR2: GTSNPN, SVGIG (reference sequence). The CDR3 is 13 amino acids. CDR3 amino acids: CACYWDPKGGYTF. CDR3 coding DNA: TGTGCCTGTTACTGGGACCCTAAGGGTGGCTACACCTTC.

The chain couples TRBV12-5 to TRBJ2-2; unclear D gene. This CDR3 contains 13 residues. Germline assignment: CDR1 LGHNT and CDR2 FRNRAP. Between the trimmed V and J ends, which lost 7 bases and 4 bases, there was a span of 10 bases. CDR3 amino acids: CASVTTSTGELFF. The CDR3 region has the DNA TGTGCTAGTGTGACGACATCCACCGGGGAGCTGTTTTTT. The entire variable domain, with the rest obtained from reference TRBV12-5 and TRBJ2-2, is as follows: DARVTQTPRHKVTEMGQEVTMRCQPILGHNTVFWYRQTMMQGLELLAYFRNRAPLDDSGMPKDRFSAEMPDATLATLKIQPSEPRDSAVYFCASVTTSTGELFFGEGSRLTVL.